Listed below are T cell receptor beta chains from one sample, sequenced in a study of blood T cell repertoires in COVID-19. Profiling relied on immunoSEQ multiplex PCR, and the TCRdb table lists in-frame clones only, not all of them. The table lists some 460,000 clones, approximately 90% of them singletons. The sequencing sample was made of peripheral blood. These receptors came from a woman aged 25 to 39 with acute or convalescent COVID-19. CDR3s include the opening cysteine and the closing phenylalanine or tryptophan. The D gene is left open where the match is weak.

V: TRBV7-9; J: TRBJ1-3; D: TRBD1; CDR3: CASSPRDRDSGNTIYF; DNA: TGTGCCAGCAGCCCGAGGGACAGGGACTCTGGAAACACCATATATTTT
V: TRBV19; J: TRBJ1-2; D: NA; CDR3: CASSPDSNYGYTF; DNA: TGTGCCAGTAGTCCCGACAGTAACTATGGCTACACCTTC
V: TRBV9; J: TRBJ2-1; D: TRBD1; CDR3: CASRSGQGPAYNEQFF; DNA: TGTGCCAGCAGGTCCGGACAGGGGCCGGCCTACAATGAGCAGTTCTTC
V: TRBV6-5; J: TRBJ2-3; D: TRBD2; CDR3: CASSRGGDTQYF; DNA: TGTGCCAGCAGCCGGGGGGGGGATACGCAGTATTTT
V: TRBV9; J: TRBJ1-4; D: NA; CDR3: CASSPKFTGIGEKLFF; DNA: TGTGCCAGCAGCCCGAAGTTTACAGGGATTGGTGAAAAACTGTTTTTT
V: TRBV6-6; J: TRBJ1-6; D: NA; CDR3: CASSQINPFADEGDNSPLHF; DNA: TGTGCCAGCAGTCAGATTAATCCATTTGCAGACGAGGGGGATAATTCACCCCTCCACTTT
V: TRBV18; J: TRBJ2-3; D: NA; CDR3: CASSPIYGRGSTDTQYF; DNA: TGTGCCAGCTCACCGATCTACGGGCGGGGTAGCACAGATACGCAGTATTTT
V: TRBV5-5; J: TRBJ2-1; D: TRBD2; CDR3: CASSLATSGNNEQFF; DNA: TGTGCCAGCAGCTTGGCTACTAGCGGTAACAATGAGCAGTTCTTC
V: TRBV7-3; J: TRBJ2-1; D: NA; CDR3: CASSLAAADEQFF; DNA: TGTGCCAGCAGCTTAGCGGCGGCAGATGAGCAGTTCTTC
V: TRBV27; J: TRBJ1-2; D: NA; CDR3: CASKATGWSYTF; DNA: TGTGCCAGCAAGGCAACAGGCTGGAGCTACACCTTC
V: TRBV7-9; J: TRBJ2-5; D: TRBD2; CDR3: CASSSGGAKETQYF; DNA: TGTGCCAGCAGCTCCGGGGGGGCCAAGGAGACCCAGTACTTC
V: TRBV3-1/TRBV3-2; J: TRBJ1-1; D: NA; CDR3: CASSQVAANTEAFF; DNA: TGTGCCAGCAGCCAAGTTGCGGCGAACACTGAAGCTTTCTTT
V: TRBV4-1; J: TRBJ2-3; D: NA; CDR3: CASSQEGGDTQYF; DNA: TGCGCCAGCAGCCAAGAGGGGGGAGATACGCAGTATTTT
V: TRBV5-1; J: TRBJ1-1; D: NA; CDR3: CASSLYSLNTEAFF; DNA: TGCGCCAGCAGCTTGTATAGCTTGAACACTGAAGCTTTCTTT
V: TRBV2; J: TRBJ1-1; D: NA; CDR3: CASSEQVQVTEAFF; DNA: TGTGCCAGCAGTGAACAGGTTCAGGTCACTGAAGCTTTCTTT
V: TRBV4-1; J: TRBJ2-1; D: TRBD2; CDR3: CASSQDSAGGPLVNNEQFF; DNA: TGCGCCAGCAGCCAAGATTCAGCGGGGGGGCCTTTGGTTAACAATGAGCAGTTCTTC
V: TRBV6-6; J: TRBJ2-7; D: TRBD2; CDR3: CASSYSRGGTSYEQYF; DNA: TGTGCCAGCAGTTACTCGCGCGGGGGGACATCCTACGAGCAGTACTTC
V: TRBV6-6; J: TRBJ2-1; D: TRBD2; CDR3: CASNPAGRFNEQFF; DNA: TGTGCCAGCAACCCAGCGGGGAGATTCAATGAGCAGTTCTTC
V: TRBV5-4; J: TRBJ2-5; D: TRBD1; CDR3: CASSKGQGQQTQYF; DNA: TGTGCCAGCAGCAAAGGACAGGGTCAACAGACCCAGTACTTC
V: TRBV11-2; J: TRBJ2-3; D: NA; CDR3: CAGGFTDTQYF; DNA: TGTGCCGGGGGGTTCACAGATACGCAGTATTTT
V: TRBV2; J: TRBJ2-3; D: NA; CDR3: CASSVLQGLPDTQYF; DNA: TGTGCCAGCAGTGTGCTTCAGGGGCTCCCGGATACGCAGTATTTT
V: TRBV7-2; J: TRBJ2-3; D: NA; CDR3: CASSRRAHTDTQYF; DNA: TGTGCCAGCAGCCGGCGGGCCCACACAGATACGCAGTATTTT
V: TRBV24-1; J: TRBJ2-7; D: NA; CDR3: CATGDSSYEQYF; DNA: TGTGCCACCGGAGACAGTTCCTACGAGCAGTACTTC
V: TRBV11-2; J: TRBJ2-2; D: NA; CDR3: CASSLNRAVWTGELFF; DNA: TGTGCCAGCAGTCTCAACAGGGCGGTCTGGACCGGGGAGCTGTTTTTT
V: TRBV9; J: TRBJ2-3; D: NA; CDR3: CASNQAGDRTDTQYF; DNA: TGTGCCAGCAACCAAGCAGGGGACCGCACAGATACGCAGTATTTT
V: TRBV28; J: TRBJ2-5; D: TRBD2; CDR3: CASSKLAGGETQYF; DNA: TGTGCCAGCAGCAAACTAGCGGGTGGGGAGACCCAGTACTTC
V: TRBV2; J: TRBJ1-2; D: TRBD1; CDR3: CASGGTGGYGYTF; DNA: TGTGCCAGCGGAGGGACAGGCGGCTATGGCTACACCTTC